This TCR beta chain was sequenced during a study of T cell repertoires in cytomegalovirus infection. Study information: Both CMV infection and a matching HLA type were indicated by public TCR beta signatures.

V shed 1 base and J 4 bases; nucleotides not matched to a gene: 17. CDR3 length: 20 amino acids. CDR1 is SGHTA, CDR2 FQGNSA, per germline. MiXCR was run by TCRdb on the reads, yielding one entry per CDR3 protein. The sample shows 680,000 or so distinct CDR3 sequences, roughly 36% of them seen only once. Whole-study results and caveats: The cumulative frequency of public TCR beta families identified carriers of CMV plus the relevant HLA. HLA-C-restricted, CMV-specific TCR beta clonotypes were dominant ex vivo.

This clonotype occurred many times. No antigen is known for it. Sequenced: PBMCs. This TCR was recovered from a human donor in good health (CMV status not recorded). Some clones in this sample may be carry-over from other donors' samples. The chain is built from TRBV7-2 and TRBJ2-7; 12 positions match TRBD2. The CDR3 DNA reads as TGTGCCAGCAGCTTAGAGGTTATGGGGCTAGCGGGAGGGCCGGGGTACGAGCAGTACTTC. Protein product: CASSLEVMGLAGGPGYEQYF.